This T cell receptor (beta chain) comes out of a study of blood T cell repertoires in COVID-19. Original methodology: Estimated nucleated cell counts came from reference gene primer amplification. Clones were sequenced by immunoSEQ multiplex PCR, and TCRdb holds only the in-frame ones, with some missing. That table furnishes V, J and clone size, whereas the DNA furnished D and trimming. The repertoire holds hundreds of thousands of clones, with roughly 90% as singletons. The V gene's germline CDR1 is MNHEY and CDR2 SMNVEV (reference sequence). V shed 8 bases and J shed 12 bases, with 19 bases lying between them. The CDR3 is 13 residues long.

V gene TRBV27 combines with J gene TRBJ1-4; the D gene is possibly TRBD1 (6 bases). This TCR came from a woman between 25 and 40 years old with acute COVID-19. The material sequenced was PBMCs or T cells enriched from blood (not recorded which). DNA of the CDR3: TGTGCCAGCGGATACGGCAGGGGCGGAGAACTGTTTTTT. Translation gives CASGYGRGGELFF.